A selection of T cell receptor beta chains follows, all from one sample in a study of OX40 agonist ivuxolimab in advanced cancers. TCRdb's copy holds only in-frame clones and misses some; the assay was immunoSEQ multiplex PCR. The sample records about 70,000 clones, approximately 82% being singletons. Sequenced here: CD4+ or CD8+ T cells sorted from blood, sampled in a trial of the OX40 agonist ivuxolimab. Source of these receptors: an adult with an advanced solid tumor such as melanoma, head and neck, liver or kidney cancer. The CDR3 runs from the conserved cysteine through the conserved F or W. A D gene is named only where the DNA matches it firmly. The size field is filled for only some rows; it gives once, few, many or a size class.

j_call clone_size v_call d_call cdr3_nt cdr3_aa
TRBJ1-1 . TRBV7-9 . TGTGCCAGCAGCTTAGAAGGGGACACTGAAGCTTTCTTT CASSLEGDTEAFF
TRBJ1-5 . TRBV10-3 . TGTGCCTCATGGAGGGGAGATAGCAATCAGCCCCAGCATTTT CASWRGDSNQPQHF
TRBJ2-6 . TRBV19 TRBD1 TGTGCCAGTAGACCGGGACAGGGGAGCTCTGGGGCCAACGTCCTGACTTTC CASRPGQGSSGANVLTF
TRBJ1-1 few TRBV5-1 . TGCGCCAGCAGCTTTCGGGGGACGAACACTGAAGCTTTCTTT CASSFRGTNTEAFF
TRBJ1-5 . TRBV7-9 TRBD1 TGTGCCAGCAGCTCGACGGACAGGGAAGAACAGCCCCAGCATTTT CASSSTDREEQPQHF
TRBJ1-5 . TRBV6-6 . TGTGCCAGCAGTTACGATATTAGTCAGCCCCAGCATTTT CASSYDISQPQHF
TRBJ2-2 . TRBV5-4 . TGTGCCAGCAGCTCCAGGACCATGAACACCGGGGAGCTGTTTTTT CASSSRTMNTGELFF
TRBJ1-1 . TRBV28 . TGTGCCAGCAGAGGTCAGGGGGAAGCTTTCTTT CASRGQGEAFF
TRBJ1-1 . TRBV5-4 . TGTGCCAGCAGCTTCGGATGGGCTGAAGCTTTCTTT CASSFGWAEAFF
TRBJ1-1 once TRBV5-5 . TGTGCCAGCAGCTTGGCCTTGGGGGAGGAAGCTTTCTTT CASSLALGEEAFF
TRBJ2-7 . TRBV28 TRBD2 TGTGCCAGCAGTTTATCATCCAGCGGGAGCTTCTCCTACGAGCAGTACTTC CASSLSSSGSFSYEQYF
TRBJ1-4 . TRBV6-5 . TGTGCCAGCAGGGGTCGACAGAGAACTAATGAAAAACTGTTTTTT CASRGRQRTNEKLFF
TRBJ1-4 . TRBV14 TRBD1 TGTGCCAGCAGCCCCGCCGGGACAGGGTGGGAAAAACTGTTTTTT CASSPAGTGWEKLFF
TRBJ2-2 . TRBV7-2 . TGTGCCAGCAGGGCCGACACGAACACCGGGGAGCTGTTTTTT CASRADTNTGELFF
TRBJ2-3 few TRBV7-2 . TGTGCCAGCAGCTTAGGCAGAAACACAGATACGCAGTATTTT CASSLGRNTDTQYF
TRBJ2-4 . TRBV7-2 TRBD2 TGTGCCAGCAGCCCAGGGACTAGCGGGGGGGCCGGAAACATTCAGTACTTC CASSPGTSGGAGNIQYF
TRBJ2-7 once TRBV5-1 TRBD2 TGCGCCAGCAGCTCGGGGGGAGGCCTCTCCTACGAGCAGTACTTC CASSSGGGLSYEQYF
TRBJ2-7 . TRBV14 . TGTGCCAGCAGCCAACCAGGGTCCTACGAGCAGTACTTC CASSQPGSYEQYF
TRBJ2-3 . TRBV11-3 TRBD2 TGTGCCAGCAGCTTAAGCGGGGCCACAGATACGCAGTATTTT CASSLSGATDTQYF
TRBJ2-1 . TRBV10-1 TRBD1 TGCGCCAGCAGTCCCGGGACAGGGGACTACAATGAGCAGTTCTTC CASSPGTGDYNEQFF
TRBJ1-2 . TRBV28 TRBD1 TGTGCCAGCAGTTTGGGTTTCGGGCAGGGGGCGCGAGGTGACTATGGCTACACCTTC CASSLGFGQGARGDYGYTF
TRBJ2-3 . TRBV19 . TGTGCCAGTAGTATAGGGACTGGCACAGATACGCAGTATTTT CASSIGTGTDTQYF
TRBJ2-7 . TRBV6-5 . TGTGCCAGCACGACACGGCGGGGTAGCTCCTACGAGCAGTACTTC CASTTRRGSSYEQYF
TRBJ1-5 . TRBV5-1 TRBD1 TGCGCCAGCAGCCTCGGGACAGGGGGCGGTCAGCCCCAGCATTTT CASSLGTGGGQPQHF
TRBJ2-3 . TRBV5-1 TRBD2 TGCGCCAGCAGCTTGCGGTCGGTAGCGGGGGGCCTCCCAGATACGCAGTATTTT CASSLRSVAGGLPDTQYF
TRBJ2-1 once TRBV6-6 TRBD2 TGTGCCAGCGATGATAGCGGGAGGGCCAATGAGCAGTTCTTC CASDDSGRANEQFF
TRBJ1-2 . TRBV30 . TGTGCCTGGGCGGAAGGACGTGGCTACACCTTC CAWAEGRGYTF
TRBJ2-2 . TRBV19 TRBD1 TGTGCCAGCGCTAGACAGGGGGCGAACACCGGGGAGCTGTTTTTT CASARQGANTGELFF
TRBJ2-7 . TRBV30 . TGTGCCTGGAAGGGGCTAGATCGGGGGGAGCAGTACTTC CAWKGLDRGEQYF
TRBJ1-5 . TRBV30 TRBD1 TGTGCCTGGGAACAGGGGGTAGGTCAGCCCCAGCATTTT CAWEQGVGQPQHF
TRBJ2-2 . TRBV30 TRBD1 TGTGCCTGGGAAAAGGACAGGGGCATCGGGGAGCTGTTTTTT CAWEKDRGIGELFF
TRBJ2-1 . TRBV28 . TGTGCCAGCACTTCATCGGGCCTAGCGCAGTTCTTC CASTSSGLAQFF
TRBJ2-2 . TRBV21-1 . TGTGCCAGCAGCCCCGGGAGGCGTCGAAGAGGGTCCGGGGAGCTGTTTTTT CASSPGRRRRGSGELFF
TRBJ2-4 once TRBV15 TRBD1 TGTGCCACCAGCAGATGGGACAGCGAAAACATTCAGTACTTC CATSRWDSENIQYF
TRBJ2-5 . TRBV5-6 . TGTGCCAGCAGCCCAAGCAGCGGAGAGACCCAGTACTTC CASSPSSGETQYF
TRBJ2-5 . TRBV2 TRBD2 TGTGCCAGCCTTGGACTAGCGGGGGACCCTGGGTTGAAGCAGTACTTC CASLGLAGDPGLKQYF
TRBJ1-1 . TRBV5-1 TRBD1 TGCGCCAGCAGCCCCGACAGGGGATTCCTTGAAGCTTTCTTT CASSPDRGFLEAFF
TRBJ1-4 . TRBV9 . TGTGCCAGCAGCGTAGGGGGCAGGGCCAGTGAAAAACTGTTTTTT CASSVGGRASEKLFF
TRBJ1-6 few TRBV6-1 TRBD1 TGTGCCAGCAGGCCTCCGGACAGGACGAATTCACCCCTCCACTTT CASRPPDRTNSPLHF
TRBJ1-6 . TRBV6-1 . TGTGCCAGCAGTGAATCTCCCTCACCCCTCCACTTT CASSESPSPLHF
TRBJ1-1 few TRBV5-6 . TGTGCCAGCAGCTCTAATTATCAGGTCACGGACACTGAAGCTTTCTTT CASSSNYQVTDTEAFF
TRBJ2-3 . TRBV2 . TGTGCCAGCAGTGAAAATGGGGCAGATACGCAGTATTTT CASSENGADTQYF
TRBJ2-4 . TRBV2 TRBD1 TGTGCCAGCAGTGAAACAGGGGTGGATTTAGCCAAAAACATTCAGTACTTC CASSETGVDLAKNIQYF
TRBJ2-2 . TRBV2 . TGTGCCAGCAACGCGGCCGGGGAGCTGTTTTTT CASNAAGELFF
TRBJ2-5 . TRBV15 . TGTGCCACCAGCAGAGGGGGGGGCGAGACCCAGTACTTC CATSRGGGETQYF
TRBJ1-4 once TRBV6-5 . TGTGCCGTCGGGGAGCCCTCACTTCGGGAAAAACTGTTTTTT CAVGEPSLREKLFF
TRBJ2-1 . TRBV5-1 TRBD2 TGCGCCAGCAGCTCACTAGCGGGATCTGACAATGAGCAGTTCTTC CASSSLAGSDNEQFF
TRBJ2-3 . TRBV5-1 TRBD2 TGCGCCAGCAGCTTGGTGCGGGGGAGCACAGATACGCAGTATTTT CASSLVRGSTDTQYF
TRBJ1-4 . TRBV2 . TGTGCCAGCAGGCCCCTGCCGACGGCAGGTAATGAAAAACTGTTTTTT CASRPLPTAGNEKLFF
TRBJ1-1 once TRBV10-2 TRBD1 TGCGCCAGCAGGCCTGGACAGGGTCACGTCATGAACACTGAAGCTTTCTTT CASRPGQGHVMNTEAFF